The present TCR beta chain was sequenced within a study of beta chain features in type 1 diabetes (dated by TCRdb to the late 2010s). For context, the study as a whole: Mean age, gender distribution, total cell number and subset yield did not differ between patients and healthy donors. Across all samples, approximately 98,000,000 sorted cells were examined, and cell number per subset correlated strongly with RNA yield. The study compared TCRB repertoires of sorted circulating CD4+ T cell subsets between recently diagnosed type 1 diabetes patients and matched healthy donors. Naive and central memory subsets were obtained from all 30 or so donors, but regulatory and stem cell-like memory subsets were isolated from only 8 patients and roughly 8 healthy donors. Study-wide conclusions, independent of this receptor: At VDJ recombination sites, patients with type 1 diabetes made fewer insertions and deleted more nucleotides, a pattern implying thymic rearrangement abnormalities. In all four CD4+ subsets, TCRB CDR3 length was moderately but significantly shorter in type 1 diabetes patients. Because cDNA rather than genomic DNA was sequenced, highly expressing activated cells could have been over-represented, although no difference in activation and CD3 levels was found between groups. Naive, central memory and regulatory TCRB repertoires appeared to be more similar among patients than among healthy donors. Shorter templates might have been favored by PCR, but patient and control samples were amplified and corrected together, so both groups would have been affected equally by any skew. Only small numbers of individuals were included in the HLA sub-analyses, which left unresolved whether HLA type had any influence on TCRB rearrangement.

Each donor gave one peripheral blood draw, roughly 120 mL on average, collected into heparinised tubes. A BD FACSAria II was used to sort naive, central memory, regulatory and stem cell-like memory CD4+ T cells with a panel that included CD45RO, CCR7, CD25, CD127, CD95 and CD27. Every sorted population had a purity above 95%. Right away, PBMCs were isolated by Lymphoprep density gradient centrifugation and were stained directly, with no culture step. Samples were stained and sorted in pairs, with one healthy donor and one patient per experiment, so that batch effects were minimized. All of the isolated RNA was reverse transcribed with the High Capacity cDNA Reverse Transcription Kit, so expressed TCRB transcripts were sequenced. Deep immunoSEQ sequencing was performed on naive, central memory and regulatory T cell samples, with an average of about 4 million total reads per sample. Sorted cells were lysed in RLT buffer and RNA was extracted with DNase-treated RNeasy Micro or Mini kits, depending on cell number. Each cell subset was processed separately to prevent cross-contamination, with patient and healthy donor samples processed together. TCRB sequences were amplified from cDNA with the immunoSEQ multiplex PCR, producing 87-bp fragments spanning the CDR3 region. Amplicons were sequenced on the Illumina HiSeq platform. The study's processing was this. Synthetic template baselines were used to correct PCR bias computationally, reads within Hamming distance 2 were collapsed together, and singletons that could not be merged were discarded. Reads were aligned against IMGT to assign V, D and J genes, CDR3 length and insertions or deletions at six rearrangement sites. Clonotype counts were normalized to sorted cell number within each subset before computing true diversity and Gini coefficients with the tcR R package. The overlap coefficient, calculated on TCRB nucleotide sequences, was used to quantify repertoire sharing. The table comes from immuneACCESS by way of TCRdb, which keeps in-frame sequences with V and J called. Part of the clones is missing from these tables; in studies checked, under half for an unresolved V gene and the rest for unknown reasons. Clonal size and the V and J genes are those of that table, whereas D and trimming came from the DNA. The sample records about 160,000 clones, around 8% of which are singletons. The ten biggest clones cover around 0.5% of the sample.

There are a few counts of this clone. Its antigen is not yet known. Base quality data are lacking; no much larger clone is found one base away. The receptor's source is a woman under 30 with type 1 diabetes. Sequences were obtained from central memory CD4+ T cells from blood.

The CDR3 region: CASRSGSYGYTF. Here is the DNA: TGTGCCAGCCGATCCGGGAGCTATGGCTACACCTTC. The chain employs TRBV19 and TRBJ1-2, with the D gene too uncertain to name. Inclusive of the bounding cysteine and phenylalanine, the CDR3 is 12 residues long. Only the CDR3 part of the read is kept: 36 bases, read in frame from the first base. Sequences LNHDA (CDR1) and SQIVND (CDR2) are obtained from the germline V gene (reference sequence). Between the V and J ends, shortened by 9 bases and 4 bases respectively, the junction contains 12 bases.